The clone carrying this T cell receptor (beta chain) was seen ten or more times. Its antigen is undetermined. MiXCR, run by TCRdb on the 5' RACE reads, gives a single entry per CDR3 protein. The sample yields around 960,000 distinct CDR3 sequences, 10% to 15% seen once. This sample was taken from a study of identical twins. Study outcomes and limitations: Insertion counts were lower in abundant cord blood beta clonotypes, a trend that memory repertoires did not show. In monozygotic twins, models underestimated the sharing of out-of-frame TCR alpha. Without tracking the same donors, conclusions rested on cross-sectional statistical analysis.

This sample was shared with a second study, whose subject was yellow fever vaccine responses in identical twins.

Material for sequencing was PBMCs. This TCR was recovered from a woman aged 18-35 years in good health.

The CDR3 sequence: CASSRNTQYF. DNA of the CDR3: TGTGCCAGCAGTCGGAATACGCAGTATTTT. The rearrangement uses TRBV12-3 or TRBV12-4 and TRBJ2-3; D gene uncertain. CDR3 size: 10 residues. The V end was cut by 5 bases, the J end by 7 bases, with 4 bases between.